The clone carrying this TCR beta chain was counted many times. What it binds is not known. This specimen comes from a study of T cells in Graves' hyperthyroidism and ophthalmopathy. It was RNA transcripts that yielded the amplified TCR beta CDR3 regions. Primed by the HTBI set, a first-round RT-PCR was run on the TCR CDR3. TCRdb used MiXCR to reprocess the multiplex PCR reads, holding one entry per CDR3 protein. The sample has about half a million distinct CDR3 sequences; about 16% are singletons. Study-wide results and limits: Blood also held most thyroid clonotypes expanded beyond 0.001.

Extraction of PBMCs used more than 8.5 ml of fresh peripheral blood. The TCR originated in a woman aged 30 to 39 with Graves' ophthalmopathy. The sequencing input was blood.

CDR3 sequence (DNA): TGTGCCTGGAGAGGGACAGACATCTACGAGCAGTACTTC. Translating gives CAWRGTDIYEQYF. The chain links TRBV30 to TRBJ2-7, with 7 bases lining up with TRBD1. This CDR3 contains 13 residues. Trimming removed 3 bases from V and 3 bases from J; junction bases left unmatched: 5. Germline V CDR1 and CDR2: GTSNPN, SVGIG (reference sequence).